The TCR beta chain described here comes from a study of blood T cells in healthy people across ages. Findings and limits, study-wide: In the absence of known donor CMV status, changes in expanded clonotypes were possibly confounded.

Concerning this clonotype: No antigen is known for it.

For the second PCR, which ran for about 7 to 11 cycles, a sample-barcoded 5' primer and a J-beta primer mix were used. One entry per CDR3 protein results from TCRdb running MiXCR on the 5' RACE reads. The sample shows about 1.1 million distinct CDR3 sequences, around two fifths of them seen only once. CDR1 is SGHTA, CDR2 FQGNSA, per germline. The CDR3 runs 16 residues. The donors, aged roughly 6 to 90, were healthy Caucasians from Russia. This receptor was taken from a man aged 18 to 35 in good health. This chain connects TRBV7-2 to TRBJ2-7; D remains ambiguous. The J call may be faulty, since TRBJ2-5 better matches the DNA end. Sequencing used blood. CDR3 DNA: TGTGCCAGCAGCTTAGGTTTAATCGGCGCTGGAGAGACCCAGTACTTC. It codes for CASSLGLIGAGETQYF.